The 19 T cell receptor beta chains reported below all come from one sample, sequenced in a study of T-cell reconstitution after alpha-beta-depleted transplantation in children. As it was prepared, the TCRbeta library received unique molecular identifiers. TCRdb reprocessed the PCR reads with MiXCR, giving one entry per CDR3 protein. The sample lists about 500,000 distinct CDR3 sequences, about 10% occurring once. The sample was PBMCs, mostly from graft donor cells, taken 180 days after TCRalphabeta/CD19-depleted stem cell transplant. These TCRs come from a female patient between 2 and 10 years old who had a stem cell transplant for aplastic anemia, so the T cells may come from the graft donor.

Only a few counts were recorded for this clonotype. This rearrangement joins TRBV24-1 to TRBJ2-7; 8 bases match TRBD1. Per the germline V gene, CDR1 is KGHDR and CDR2 is SFDVKD. V was pared by 2 bases and J by 4 bases, with 6 bases of the junction left unmatched. CDR3 size: 15 residues. The CDR3: CATSDSGTGSYEQYF. Written as DNA, the CDR3 is TGTGCCACCAGTGATTCCGGGACAGGTTCATACGAGCAGTACTTC.

The chain combines TRBV4-3 with TRBJ1-3; 7 positions agree with TRBD1. CDR1 is LGHNA, CDR2 YSLEER, per germline. The CDR3 has 13 amino acids. The J segment lost 7 bases and the V segment lost 5 bases, leaving 5 bases of the junction unmatched. The CDR3 nucleotides read TGCGCCAGCAGCGAGGAGACAGGGAACACCATATATTTT. Protein product: CASSEETGNTIYF.

This chain joins TRBV29-1 and TRBJ2-7, with D perhaps matching TRBD1 or TRBD2 (6 bases each). Looked up from germline, CDR1 is SQVTM and CDR2 is ANQGSEA. The CDR3 covers 13 residues. Between the trimmed V and J ends, which lost 7 bases and 1 base, there was a span of 14 bases. The CDR3 DNA reads TGCAGCGCAGCGGAGGGGGTATCCTACGAGCAGTACTTC. This sequence encodes CSAAEGVSYEQYF.

This clonotype came up many times. The J gene is TRBJ2-4, the V gene TRBV4-3; D perhaps matches TRBD2 (5 bases). Trimming cost V 0 bases and J 8 bases, with 11 bases left between them. CDR3 length equals 14 residues. CDR1 LGHNA and CDR2 YSLEER come from the germline V gene. Here the CDR3 reads CASSQEDREDIQYF. CDR3 nucleotide sequence: TGCGCCAGCAGCCAAGAGGACCGGGAAGACATTCAGTACTTC.

This chain links TRBV12-3 or TRBV12-4 with TRBJ1-1; no definite D call. This CDR3 region has 12 residues. V lost 5 bases and J lost 6, with 10 bases in between. CDR3: CASSPRLAEAFF. CDR3 DNA: TGTGCCAGCAGTCCCCGTTTGGCTGAAGCTTTCTTT.

This clonotype was seen only a few times. Just one base apart from a much larger clone, this may be a read error. The V and J genes are TRBV7-9 and TRBJ2-2, with D perhaps matching TRBD1 or TRBD2 (5 bases each). The germline V gene encodes CDR1 SEHNR and CDR2 FQNEAQ (reference sequence). Trimming stripped 6 bases from V and 0 bases from J, with 11 bases between. The CDR3 is 15 amino acids. The CDR3 DNA reads TGTGCCAGCAGACCCGGGACGGCGAACACCGGGGAGCTGTTTTTT. Its protein is CASRPGTANTGELFF.

The genes are TRBV28 and TRBJ2-7; TRBD2 agrees at 11 bases. CDR1 MDHEN and CDR2 SYDVKM come from the germline V gene. J gave up 1 base and V 3 bases, and 5 bases lay outside the gene matches. This CDR3 region has 16 residues. The CDR3, as DNA: TGTGCCAGCAGTTTCGACGGGACTAGCGGATCCTACGAGCAGTACTTC. Translating it yields CASSFDGTSGSYEQYF.

This clonotype occurred a few times. V and J are TRBV20-1 and TRBJ2-5; 8 nucleotides line up with TRBD2. The CDR3 runs to 17 residues. J lost 5 bases, V lost 2 bases, and 16 bases had no gene match. CDR1 is DFQATT, CDR2 SNEGSKA, per germline (reference sequence). CDR3 loop: CSARQNLLADPRETQYF. Written as DNA, the CDR3 is TGCAGTGCTAGACAAAATTTACTAGCGGACCCCCGGGAGACCCAGTACTTC.

This clonotype was counted at least ten times. The chain is built from TRBV5-5 and TRBJ1-1; a possible D gene is TRBD1 (5 bases). CDR1 SGHKS and CDR2 YYEKEE come from the germline V gene (reference sequence). The CDR3 sequence is 15 residues long. V lost 2 bases and J lost 8, with 19 bases in between. As DNA, the CDR3 is TGTGCCAGCAGCTTTAGCGGGACTACCTTCCCCGAAGCTTTCTTT. Translating gives CASSFSGTTFPEAFF.

In this sample, this clonotype turned up a few times. The chain links TRBV27 to TRBJ2-3; tentatively, D is TRBD1 (5 bases). The CDR3 contains 16 residues. The V end was cut by 7 bases, the J end by 2 bases, with 19 bases between. In germline, CDR1 is MNHEY, CDR2 SMNVEV (reference sequence). The CDR3 DNA follows: TGTGCCAGCAACTCCTGGCAGGGTTCTCACACAGATACGCAGTATTTT. This gives the protein CASNSWQGSHTDTQYF.

This clonotype was found once. The rearrangement links TRBV12-3 or TRBV12-4 to TRBJ2-5; D is unclear. V dropped 8 bases and J dropped 4 bases, with 8 bases sitting between them. This CDR3 spans 11 amino acids. CDR3 sequence (DNA): TGTGCCAGCTGGGGTCGAGAGACCCAGTACTTC. Translation: CASWGRETQYF.

The rearrangement joins TRBV11-2 to TRBJ2-7; 9 bases match TRBD1. The V gene's germline CDR1 is SGHAT and CDR2 FQNNGV. V was pared by 4 bases and J by 9 bases, with 10 bases of the junction left unmatched. The CDR3 runs 14 residues. In DNA form, the CDR3 reads TGTGCCAGCAGCTCAGTTACAGGGGGCGCCGGGCAGTACGTC. It yields the protein CASSSVTGGAGQYV.

This clonotype was seen a handful of times. The J gene is TRBJ1-4, the V gene TRBV12-3 or TRBV12-4, with 10 positions matching TRBD1. J gave up 10 bases and V 3 bases, and 2 bases lay outside the gene matches. The CDR3 sequence is 13 residues long. CDR3 DNA: TGTGCCAGCAGTTTTTGGACAGGGGGAAAACTGTTTTTT. It is translated as CASSFWTGGKLFF.

This clonotype was recorded a few times. This chain links TRBV29-1 with TRBJ2-3; D remains ambiguous. Trimming stripped 3 bases from V and 0 bases from J, with 10 bases between. Looked up from germline, CDR1 is SQVTM and CDR2 is ANQGSEA. This CDR3 spans 14 amino acids. The CDR3: CSVDRRQSTDTQYF. As DNA, the CDR3 is TGCAGCGTTGACCGAAGGCAGAGCACAGATACGCAGTATTTT.

The chain combines TRBV9 with TRBJ1-5; D ambiguous. Trimming left V 0 bases short and J 0 bases short, with 4 bases between. CDR3 length: 14 residues. The germline V gene encodes CDR1 SGDLS and CDR2 YYNGEE. As DNA, the CDR3 is TGTGCCAGCAGCGTAGGGCATAGCAATCAGCCCCAGCATTTT. Its translation is CASSVGHSNQPQHF.

The chain employs TRBV27 and TRBJ2-7; 12 bases line up with TRBD2. The germline gives CDR1 MNHEY, CDR2 SMNVEV (reference sequence). The CDR3 is 15 amino acids. Losses at the gene ends were 6 bases for V and 2 bases for J; bases not matched to a gene: 5. The DNA of the CDR3 is TGTGCCAGCAGACTACTAGCGGGGGGAACCTACGAGCAGTACGTC. Amino acids: CASRLLAGGTYEQYV.

The DNA of the CDR3 is TGTGCCAGCAGCTTATGGTACGGACAGGGTTACGAGCAGTACTTC. Translated, it gives CASSLWYGQGYEQYF. This chain joins TRBV7-2 and TRBJ2-7; 8 nucleotides align to TRBD1. CDR3 size: 15 residues. J was trimmed by 4 bases and V by 2 bases; bases with no gene match: 7. Germline V gene data show CDR1 as SGHTA and CDR2 as FQGNSA.

The genes are TRBV7-6 and TRBJ2-2; D not resolved. In germline, CDR1 is SGHVS, CDR2 FNYEAQ. CDR3 size: 16 residues. V was pared by 2 bases and J by 4 bases, with 14 bases between. CDR3 amino acids: CASSLSYGDRTGELFF. Here the CDR3 DNA reads TGTGCCAGCAGCTTATCTTACGGAGATCGCACCGGGGAGCTGTTTTTT.

V gene TRBV12-2 combines with J gene TRBJ2-1; TRBD2 is taken as the D call from the table, unchecked against the DNA. TRBV12-2 is classified as a pseudogene. This CDR3 has 14 residues. CDR3 residues: CASRLSWRENEQFF. The CDR3 DNA sequence: TGTGCAAGTCGCTTATCCTGGCGGGAGAATGAGCAGTTCTTC.